This TCR beta chain appears in the sequencing data of a study of shared clonotypes between healthy human individuals. Using immunoSEQ multiplex PCR, the repertoire was profiled, and TCRdb retains in-frame clones only, with some absent. The sample contains some 1,100,000 clones, around 78% of which appear only once. The CDR3 runs 16 residues. Trimming took 4 bases from V and 0 from J, leaving 14 bases between them. CDR1 and CDR2 from the germline V gene are SGHDT and YYEEEE. What was sequenced was memory CD4+ T cells from PBMCs. As to subset: CD45RA-negative fraction. The chain couples TRBV5-6 to TRBJ2-1; no clear D gene. The TCR originated in a man between 18 and 29 years old in good health. Some clones in this sample may be carry-over from other donors' samples. This CDR3 reads CASSPLWKSSYNEQFF. CDR3 nucleotides: TGTGCCAGCAGCCCCCTCTGGAAGAGCTCCTACAATGAGCAGTTCTTC.